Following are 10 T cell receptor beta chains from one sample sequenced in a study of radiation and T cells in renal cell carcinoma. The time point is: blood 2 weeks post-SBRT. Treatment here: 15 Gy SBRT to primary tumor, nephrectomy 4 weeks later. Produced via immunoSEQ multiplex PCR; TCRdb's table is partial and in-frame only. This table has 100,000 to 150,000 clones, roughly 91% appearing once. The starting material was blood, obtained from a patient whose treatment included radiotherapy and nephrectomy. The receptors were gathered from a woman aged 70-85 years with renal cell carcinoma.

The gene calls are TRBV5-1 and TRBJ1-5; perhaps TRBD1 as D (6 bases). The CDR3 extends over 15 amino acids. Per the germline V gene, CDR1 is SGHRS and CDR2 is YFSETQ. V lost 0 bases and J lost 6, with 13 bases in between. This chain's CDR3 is CASSLDRERGQPQHF. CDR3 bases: TGCGCCAGCAGCTTGGACAGGGAGAGGGGTCAGCCCCAGCATTTT. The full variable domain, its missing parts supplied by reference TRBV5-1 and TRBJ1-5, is KAGVTQTPRYLIKTRGQQVTLSCSPISGHRSVSWYQQTPGQGLQFLFEYFSETQRNKGNFPGRFSGRQFSNSRSEMNVSTLELGDSALYLCASSLDRERGQPQHFGDGTRLSIL.

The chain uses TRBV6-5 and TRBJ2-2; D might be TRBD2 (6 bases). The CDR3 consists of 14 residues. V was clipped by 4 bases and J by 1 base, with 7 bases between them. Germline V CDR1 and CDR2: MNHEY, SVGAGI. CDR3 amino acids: CASSWRGNTGELFF. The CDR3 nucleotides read TGTGCCAGCAGTTGGCGGGGGAACACCGGGGAGCTGTTTTTT.

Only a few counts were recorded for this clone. CDR3 sequence (DNA): TGTGCCAGCAGTGAACGGCCCAATCAGCCCCAGCATTTT. Its translation is CASSERPNQPQHF. This chain connects TRBV6-1 to TRBJ1-5; no reliable D call. The CDR3 length is 13 residues. Deletions cut 2 bases from V and 3 bases from J, with 5 bases between. Germline-derived CDR1 and CDR2 are MNHNS and SASEGT.

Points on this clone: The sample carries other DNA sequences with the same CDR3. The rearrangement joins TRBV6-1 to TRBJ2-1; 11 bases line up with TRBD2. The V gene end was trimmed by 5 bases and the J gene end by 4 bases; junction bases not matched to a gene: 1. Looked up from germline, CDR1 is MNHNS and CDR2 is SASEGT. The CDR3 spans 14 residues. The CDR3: CASSLAGGYNEQFF. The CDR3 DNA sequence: TGTGCCAGCAGTTTAGCGGGGGGGTACAATGAGCAGTTCTTC.

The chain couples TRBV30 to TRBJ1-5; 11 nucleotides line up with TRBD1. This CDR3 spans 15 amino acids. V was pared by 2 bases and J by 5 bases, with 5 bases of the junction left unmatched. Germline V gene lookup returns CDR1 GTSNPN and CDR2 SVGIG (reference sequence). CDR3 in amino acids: CAWSTGQGEYQPQHF. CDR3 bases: TGTGCCTGGAGTACGGGACAGGGGGAATATCAGCCCCAGCATTTT.

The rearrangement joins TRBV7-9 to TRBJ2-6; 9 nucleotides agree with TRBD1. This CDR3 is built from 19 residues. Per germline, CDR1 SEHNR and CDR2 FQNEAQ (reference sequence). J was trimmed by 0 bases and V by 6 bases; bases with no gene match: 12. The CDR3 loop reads CASSRDRVLSLSGANVLTF. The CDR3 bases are TGTGCCAGCAGTCGGGACAGGGTACTCTCTCTCTCTGGGGCCAACGTCCTGACTTTC. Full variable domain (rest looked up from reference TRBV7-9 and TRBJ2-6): DTGVSQNPRHKITKRGQNVTFRCDPISEHNRLYWYRQTLGQGPEFLTYFQNEAQLEKSRLLSDRFSAERPKGSFSTLEIQRTEQGDSAMYLCASSRDRVLSLSGANVLTFGAGSRLTVL.

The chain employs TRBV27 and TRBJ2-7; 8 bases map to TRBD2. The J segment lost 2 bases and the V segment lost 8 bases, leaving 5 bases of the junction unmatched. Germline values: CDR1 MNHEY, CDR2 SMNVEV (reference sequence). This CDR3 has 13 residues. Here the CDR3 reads CASGRGAAYEQYF. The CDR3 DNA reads TGTGCCAGCGGGCGGGGGGCGGCCTACGAGCAGTACTTC.

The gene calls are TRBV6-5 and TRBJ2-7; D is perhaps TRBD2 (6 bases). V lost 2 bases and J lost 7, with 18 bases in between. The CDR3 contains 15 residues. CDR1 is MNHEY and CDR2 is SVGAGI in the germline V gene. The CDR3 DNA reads TGTGCCAGCAGTTACCAACCCTCGGCCGGGGGAGAGCAGTACTTC. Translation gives CASSYQPSAGGEQYF.

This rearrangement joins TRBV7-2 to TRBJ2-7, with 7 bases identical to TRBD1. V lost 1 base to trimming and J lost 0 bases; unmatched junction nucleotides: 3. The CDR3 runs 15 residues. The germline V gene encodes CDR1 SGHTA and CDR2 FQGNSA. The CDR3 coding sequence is TGTGCCAGCAGCTTAGAATGGGACAGCTCCTACGAGCAGTACTTC. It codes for CASSLEWDSSYEQYF.

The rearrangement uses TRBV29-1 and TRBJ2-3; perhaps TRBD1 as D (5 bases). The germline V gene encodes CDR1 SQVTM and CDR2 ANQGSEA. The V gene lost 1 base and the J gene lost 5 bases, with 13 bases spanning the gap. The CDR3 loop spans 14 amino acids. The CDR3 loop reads CSVEGSQGLDTQYF. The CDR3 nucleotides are TGCAGCGTTGAAGGTAGTCAGGGTCTAGATACGCAGTATTTT.